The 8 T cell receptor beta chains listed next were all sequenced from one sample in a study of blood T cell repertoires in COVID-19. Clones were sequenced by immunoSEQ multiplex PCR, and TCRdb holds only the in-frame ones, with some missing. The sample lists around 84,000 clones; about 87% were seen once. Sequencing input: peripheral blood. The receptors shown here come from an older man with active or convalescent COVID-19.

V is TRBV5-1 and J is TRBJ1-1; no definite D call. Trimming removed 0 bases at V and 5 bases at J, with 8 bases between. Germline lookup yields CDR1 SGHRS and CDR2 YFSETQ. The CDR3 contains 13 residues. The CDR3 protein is CASSLGLQTEAFF. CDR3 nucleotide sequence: TGCGCCAGCAGCTTGGGGCTGCAAACTGAAGCTTTCTTT.

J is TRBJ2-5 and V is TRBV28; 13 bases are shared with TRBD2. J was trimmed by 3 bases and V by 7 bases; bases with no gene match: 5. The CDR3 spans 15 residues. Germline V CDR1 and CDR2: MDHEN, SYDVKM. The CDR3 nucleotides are TGTGCCAGCACCTCTGGACTAGCGGGGGAAGAGACCCAGTACTTC. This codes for CASTSGLAGEETQYF.

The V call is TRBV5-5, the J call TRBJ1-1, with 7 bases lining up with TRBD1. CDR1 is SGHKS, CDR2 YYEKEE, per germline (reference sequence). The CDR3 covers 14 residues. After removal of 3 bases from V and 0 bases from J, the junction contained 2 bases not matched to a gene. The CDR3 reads CASSWDSLNTEAFF. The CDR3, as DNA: TGTGCCAGCAGCTGGGACAGTCTGAACACTGAAGCTTTCTTT.

In nucleotides, the CDR3 is TGTGCCAGCAGTTACTCGAGCTACGGGACTGAAGCTTTCTTT. Amino acids: CASSYSSYGTEAFF. V gene TRBV6-5 combines with J gene TRBJ1-1; no definite D call. Trimming removed 0 bases at V and 5 bases at J, with 10 bases between. The CDR3 runs to 14 residues. The germline V gene encodes CDR1 MNHEY and CDR2 SVGAGI.

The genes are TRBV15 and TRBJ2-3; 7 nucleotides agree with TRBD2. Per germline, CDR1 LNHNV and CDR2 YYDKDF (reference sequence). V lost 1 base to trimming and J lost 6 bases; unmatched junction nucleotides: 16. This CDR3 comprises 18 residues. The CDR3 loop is CATSRARVQAGRTDTQYF. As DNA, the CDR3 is TGTGCCACCAGCAGAGCCCGGGTCCAAGCCGGGAGGACGGATACGCAGTATTTT.

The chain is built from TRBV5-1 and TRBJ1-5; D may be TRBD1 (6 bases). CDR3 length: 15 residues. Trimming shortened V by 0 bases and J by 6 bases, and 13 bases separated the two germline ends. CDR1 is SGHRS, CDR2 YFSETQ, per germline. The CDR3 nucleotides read TGCGCCAGCAGCTTGGTCGGGGGGCTAGGTCAGCCCCAGCATTTT. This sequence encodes CASSLVGGLGQPQHF.

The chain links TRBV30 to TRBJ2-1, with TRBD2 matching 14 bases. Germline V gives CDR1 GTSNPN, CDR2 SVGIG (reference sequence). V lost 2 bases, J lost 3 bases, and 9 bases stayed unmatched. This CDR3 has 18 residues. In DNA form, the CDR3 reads TGTGCCTGGAGTCCGATTGGGACTAGCGGGAGCCACTACAATGAGCAGTTCTTC. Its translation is CAWSPIGTSGSHYNEQFF.

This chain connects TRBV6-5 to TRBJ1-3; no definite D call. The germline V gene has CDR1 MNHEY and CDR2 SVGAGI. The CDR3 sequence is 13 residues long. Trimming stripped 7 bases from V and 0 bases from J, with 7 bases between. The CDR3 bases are TGTGCCAGCACCCCTAGCTCTGGAAACACCATATATTTT. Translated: CASTPSSGNTIYF.